A single sample is the source of the 27 T cell receptor beta chains below, sequenced in a study of T cells after yellow fever vaccination. Each CDR3 protein gets one entry after TCRdb re-called the 5' RACE reads with MiXCR. Here the sample spans 620,000 or so distinct CDR3 sequences, about a sixth being singletons. This specimen consisted of PBMCs, obtained 5 to 6 days after the first yellow fever vaccination. These receptors were collected from a man younger than 30 who received the YFV17D yellow fever vaccine.

Here the CDR3 reads CASSGVRKRDRGLRLSYGYTF. The CDR3 nucleotides are TGTGCCAGCAGCGGAGTTAGGAAACGGGACAGGGGGCTTCGTTTATCCTATGGCTACACCTTC. This chain joins TRBV13 and TRBJ1-2; 12 bases fit TRBD1. Per the germline V gene, CDR1 is PRHDT and CDR2 is FYEKMQ (reference sequence). The CDR3 runs 21 residues. After removal of 5 bases from V and 4 bases from J, the junction contained 23 bases not matched to a gene.

This rearrangement joins TRBV6-1 to TRBJ1-2; perhaps TRBD1 as D (6 bases). V was cut by 6 bases and J by 8 bases, with 16 bases left in between. Per germline, CDR1 MNHNS and CDR2 SASEGT. The CDR3 runs 13 residues. This CDR3 is CASRDYQGYGYTF. CDR3 DNA sequence: TGTGCCAGCAGAGACTATCAGGGGTACGGCTACACCTTC.

Written as DNA, the CDR3 is TGTGCCAGCACTCCTGGGGACAGAGTCACAGATACGCAGTATTTT. Amino acids: CASTPGDRVTDTQYF. The V gene is TRBV5-6, the J gene TRBJ2-3, with 7 nucleotides matching TRBD1. Looked up from germline, CDR1 is SGHDT and CDR2 is YYEEEE. V gave up 6 bases and J gave up 2 bases; unmatched junction bases: 9. The CDR3 is 15 residues long.

The rearrangement links TRBV2 to TRBJ1-4; no clear D. V was pared by 4 bases and J by 5 bases, with 11 bases between. CDR3 length: 14 amino acids. CDR1 is SNHLY, CDR2 FYNNEI, per germline. The CDR3: CASSVWRENEKLFF. In nucleotides, the CDR3 is TGTGCCAGCAGTGTGTGGAGAGAAAATGAAAAACTGTTTTTT.

This clonotype was recorded a few times. This rearrangement joins TRBV20-1 to TRBJ2-4, with D perhaps matching TRBD1 (5 bases). Trimming shortened V by 6 bases and J by 0 bases, and 15 bases separated the two germline ends. Germline lookup yields CDR1 DFQATT and CDR2 SNEGSKA (reference sequence). CDR3 length equals 15 residues. CDR3 in amino acids: CSAPDSLLAKNIQYF. Written as DNA, the CDR3 is TGCAGTGCACCCGACAGTTTACTAGCCAAAAACATTCAGTACTTC.

This clonotype was found a few times. V and J are TRBV12-3 or TRBV12-4 and TRBJ2-2, with D perhaps TRBD1 (5 bases). This CDR3 is built from 15 residues. Deletions cut 3 bases from V and 4 bases from J, with 12 bases between. The CDR3 here is CASSFRQGVTGELFF. DNA of the CDR3: TGTGCCAGCAGTTTTCGCCAAGGGGTCACCGGGGAGCTGTTTTTT.

V and J are TRBV7-2 and TRBJ2-3, with 10 bases identical to TRBD2. The CDR3 spans 15 residues. Germline CDR1 and CDR2: SGHTA and FQGNSA. Losses at the gene ends were 1 base for V and 7 bases for J; bases not matched to a gene: 5. This CDR3 is CASSLVLAGRNTQYF. The CDR3 DNA reads TGTGCCAGCAGCTTAGTACTAGCGGGGAGGAATACGCAGTATTTT. Looking up the rest from reference TRBV7-2 and TRBJ2-3 gives the full variable domain: GAGVSQSPSNKVTEKGKDVELRCDPISGHTALYWYRQSLGQGLEFLIYFQGNSAPDKSGLPSDRFSAERTGGSVSTLTIQRTQQEDSAVYLCASSLVLAGRNTQYFGPGTRLTVL.

The V and J genes are TRBV19 and TRBJ1-2, with D perhaps TRBD1 (5 bases). V was clipped by 4 bases and J by 11 bases, with 26 bases between them. The CDR3 has 16 residues. Germline V CDR1 and CDR2: LNHDA, SQIVND (reference sequence). Written as DNA, the CDR3 is TGTGCCAGTAGTAAAATCCGTGAAAGGGGCGAGGAATCTTACACCTTC. This translates into CASSKIRERGEESYTF.

This clonotype was detected a few times. This chain connects TRBV5-1 to TRBJ2-1; possibly TRBD1 or TRBD2 for D (6 bases each). The CDR3 covers 15 residues. Germline assignment: CDR1 SGHRS and CDR2 YFSETQ. Between the trimmed V and J ends, which lost 1 base and 4 bases, there was a span of 12 bases. The CDR3 nucleotides are TGCGCCAGCAGCTTGAACGGGGGCCTTTACAATGAGCAGTTCTTC. This codes for CASSLNGGLYNEQFF.

The chain combines TRBV4-3 with TRBJ2-2; D might be TRBD1 or TRBD2, each matching 5 bases. The CDR3 has 16 amino acids. CDR1 LGHNA and CDR2 YSLEER come from the germline V gene. Trimming left V 1 base short and J 7 bases short, with 16 bases between. The CDR3 nucleotides are TGCGCCAGCAGCCAAGCATCCCGTCTGAGGGGCGGGGAGCTGTTTTTT. Translation: CASSQASRLRGGELFF.

CDR3 sequence reads: CSADTPGLVEETQYF. The CDR3 DNA sequence: TGCAGTGCCGATACGCCGGGGCTGGTCGAAGAGACCCAGTACTTC. The chain recombines TRBV20-1 with TRBJ2-5, with D possibly called TRBD1 or TRBD2 (5 bases each). Germline V gives CDR1 DFQATT, CDR2 SNEGSKA (reference sequence). The V end lost 6 bases, the J end lost 3 bases, and 20 bases lay between the germline ends. The CDR3 is 15 amino acids.

This clonotype was counted a few times. For the CDR3, the DNA is TGTGCCAGCAGTTACGGGTGGGACAGGCACAATGAGCAGTTCTTC. Translated: CASSYGWDRHNEQFF. V gene TRBV6-2 or TRBV6-3 combines with J gene TRBJ2-1; 8 positions agree with TRBD1. With 2 bases clipped from V and 5 bases from J, the junction kept 5 bases outside the gene matches. The germline V gene has CDR1 MNHEY and CDR2 SVGEGT. The CDR3 runs 15 residues.

There are a few counts of this clonotype. An end of the junction differs from the germline gene, which may be a read error. The chain joins TRBV5-6 to TRBJ1-6, with TRBD1 matching 7 bases. CDR3 length: 15 amino acids. CDR1 and CDR2 from the germline V gene are SGHDT and YYEEEE. The CDR3 loop is CASSLVGQKVSALHF. Written as DNA, the CDR3 is TGTGCCAGCAGCTTGGTGGGACAGAAGGTTTCAGCCCTCCACTTT.

This clonotype was picked up a small number of times. This sequence joins TRBV7-2 and TRBJ1-1, with TRBD1 identical over 10 bases. The CDR3 loop spans 17 amino acids. V was clipped by 6 bases and J by 3 bases; unmatched bases: 13. CDR1 is SGHTA and CDR2 is FQGNSA in the germline V gene. The CDR3 nucleotides read TGTGCCAGCAGGGCTTATGCCCGGGACAGGGGAGACACTGAAGCTTTCTTT. Residues: CASRAYARDRGDTEAFF. Together with reference TRBV7-2 and TRBJ1-1, the CDR3 gives the full variable domain: GAGVSQSPSNKVTEKGKDVELRCDPISGHTALYWYRQSLGQGLEFLIYFQGNSAPDKSGLPSDRFSAERTGGSVSTLTIQRTQQEDSAVYLCASRAYARDRGDTEAFFGQGTRLTVV.

This clonotype has just a few counts. The CDR3 DNA reads as TGTGCCAGCAGTTATGCGGCCAGGTCTCGCTACACCTTC. As protein: CASSYAARSRYTF. The chain recombines TRBV6-5 with TRBJ1-2, with D hard to call. The V end was cut by 3 bases, the J end by 9 bases, with 14 bases between. Germline CDR1 and CDR2: MNHEY and SVGAGI. The CDR3 runs 13 residues.

The chain combines TRBV6-2 or TRBV6-3 with TRBJ2-1, with D perhaps given as TRBD1 or TRBD2 (6 bases each). The CDR3 is 14 residues long. V was pared by 8 bases and J by 0 bases, with 11 bases between. Germline loops: CDR1 MNHEY, CDR2 SVGEGT. The CDR3 loop is CASLEGGSYNEQFF. CDR3 DNA sequence: TGTGCCAGCTTAGAGGGGGGCTCCTACAATGAGCAGTTCTTC.

This clonotype was seen more than once but under ten times. The rearrangement links TRBV9 to TRBJ2-5; 9 bases line up with TRBD1. The V segment lost 0 bases and the J segment 2 bases; nucleotides outside the gene matches: 5. Germline-derived CDR1 and CDR2 are SGDLS and YYNGEE. The CDR3 is made up of 16 amino acids. CDR3 nucleotides: TGTGCCAGCAGCGTAGGGCCGGGACAGGGTCAAGAGACCCAGTACTTC. It specifies CASSVGPGQGQETQYF.

The gene calls are TRBV7-9 and TRBJ2-7; D is perhaps TRBD1 or TRBD2 (6 bases each). Germline V gene lookup returns CDR1 SEHNR and CDR2 FQNEAQ (reference sequence). The length of the CDR3 is 17 residues. The ends were cut back, 2 bases at V and 2 bases at J, with 19 bases in the middle. The CDR3 nucleotides are TGTGCCAGCAGCTTAATCCGGGGGACACTGTCAACCTACGAGCAGTACGTC. It translates to CASSLIRGTLSTYEQYV.

The gene calls are TRBV5-5 and TRBJ2-7, with D perhaps matching TRBD1 (5 bases). V dropped 1 base and J dropped 5 bases, with 13 bases sitting between them. The CDR3 extends over 14 amino acids. Germline loops: CDR1 SGHKS, CDR2 YYEKEE (reference sequence). CDR3 nucleotides: TGTGCCAGCAGCTTGTTGAACAGGCCTGACGAGCAGTACTTC. It codes for CASSLLNRPDEQYF.

This clonotype was picked up a small number of times. The genes are TRBV29-1 and TRBJ2-7; 8 bases fit TRBD1. The CDR3 runs to 16 residues. Germline lookup yields CDR1 SQVTM and CDR2 ANQGSEA. The V and J ends lost 6 bases and 2 bases, in that order; junction bases with no gene match: 15. The CDR3 region is CSVAGDNRDRTYEQYF. In DNA, the CDR3 is TGCAGCGTCGCCGGAGACAATCGGGACAGGACCTACGAGCAGTACTTC.

V gene TRBV7-3 combines with J gene TRBJ2-7; possible D gene TRBD2, 7 bases. The CDR3 totals 15 residues. Trimming cost V 1 base and J 6 bases, with 16 bases left between them. CDR1 and CDR2 from the germline V gene are SGHTA and FQGTGA. The CDR3 coding sequence is TGTGCCAGCAGCTTAATGCGAGGGGGGGGCTTCGAGCAGTACTTC. The encoded protein is CASSLMRGGGFEQYF.

This clonotype was seen only a few times. The rearrangement links TRBV4-1 to TRBJ2-2; D is undetermined. From germline, CDR1 is MGHRA and CDR2 YSYEKL. V was shortened by 0 bases and J by 4 bases, with 12 bases between the two germline ends. The CDR3 is made up of 16 amino acids. CDR3 DNA: TGCGCCAGCAGCCAAGATCCCCCCTGGCCCACCGGGGAGCTGTTTTTT. It encodes CASSQDPPWPTGELFF.

This clonotype has only a few counts. The chain carries TRBV20-1 and TRBJ2-7; D remains unclear. The V gene lost 5 bases and the J gene lost 2 bases, with 13 bases spanning the gap. CDR1 and CDR2 from the germline V gene are DFQATT and SNEGSKA (reference sequence). CDR3 length: 13 amino acids. Here the CDR3 DNA reads TGCAGTGCTCCTGTTGACGGTACCTACGAGCAGTACGTC. This sequence encodes CSAPVDGTYEQYV.

This clonotype has more than one count but fewer than ten. The rearrangement joins TRBV5-1 to TRBJ1-6; TRBD1 aligns across 9 bases. V was pared by 1 base and J by 8 bases, with 7 bases of the junction left unmatched. Germline V gives CDR1 SGHRS, CDR2 YFSETQ. The CDR3 spans 16 residues. The CDR3 DNA follows: TGCGCCAGCAGCTTGCTCGGACAGGGGATGGATTCACCCCTCCACTTT. It is translated as CASSLLGQGMDSPLHF.

This clonotype was found a few times. V and J are TRBV25-1 and TRBJ2-3; D not resolved. Germline V gene data show CDR1 as MGHDK and CDR2 as SYGVNS. The V gene lost 5 bases and the J gene lost 7 bases, with 7 bases spanning the gap. The length of the CDR3 is 11 residues. DNA for the CDR3: TGTGCCAGCAGTCTGGGGTATACGCAGTATTTT. Amino acid sequence: CASSLGYTQYF.

The genes are TRBV2 and TRBJ2-1; 7 bases map to TRBD1. CDR3 length: 14 amino acids. V shed 3 bases, J shed 9 bases, and the junction held 8 bases outside the gene matches. The germline CDR1 and CDR2 sequences are SNHLY and FYNNEI. Written as DNA, the CDR3 is TGTGCCAGCAGTGACAGGGGGTCCAATAGTGAGCAGTTCTTC. This codes for CASSDRGSNSEQFF.

The gene calls are TRBV5-1 and TRBJ2-5; D remains ambiguous. Germline V lookup: CDR1 SGHRS, CDR2 YFSETQ. V was trimmed by 2 bases and J by 3 bases, leaving 11 bases between them. The CDR3 loop spans 14 amino acids. The CDR3 sequence is CASSFLDLEETQYF. The CDR3, as DNA: TGCGCCAGCAGCTTTCTTGACCTGGAAGAGACCCAGTACTTC.